This T cell receptor beta chain was sequenced for a study of T-cell reconstitution after alpha-beta-depleted transplantation in children. Germline V gene sequence: CDR1 SNHLY, CDR2 FYNNEI. This CDR3 has 14 residues. The ends were cut back, 5 bases at V and 3 bases at J, with 12 bases in the middle. This clonotype was counted a few times. Unique molecular identifiers were used in preparing the TCRbeta library. TCRdb processed the PCR reads anew with MiXCR; each CDR3 protein has one entry. The sample includes approximately 980,000 distinct CDR3 sequences, about 29% seen only once; the top ten take approximately 30%.

The V gene is TRBV2, the J gene TRBJ2-3; D unresolved. This receptor was obtained from a boy younger than two who had a stem cell transplant for SCID, so the T cells may come from the graft donor. Specimen: PBMCs, mostly from graft donor cells, collected 360 days after TCRalphabeta/CD19-depleted stem cell transplant. This chain's CDR3 is CASSRVKSTDTQYF. The CDR3, as DNA: TGTGCCAGCAGTCGAGTAAAGTCTACAGATACGCAGTATTTT.